The 5 T cell receptor beta chains in this list originate from one sample, sequenced in a study of cytomegalovirus exposure and HLA in healthy donors. The primer mix had 60 Vbeta and 13 Jbeta primers. TCRdb keeps only in-frame clones here, not all; method: immunoSEQ multiplex PCR. The sample records around 150,000 clones, around 80% being singletons. The sequenced sample consisted of PBMCs. These receptors were obtained from a woman aged 40 to 50 in good health and CMV-seronegative.

The CDR3 loop reads CASSQALYPLTNTEAFF. The CDR3 region has the DNA TGTGCCAGCAGTCAGGCCTTGTACCCTCTCACGAACACTGAAGCTTTCTTT. V usage is TRBV28 and J usage is TRBJ1-1; D is ambiguous. This CDR3 region has 17 residues. Trimming pared 5 bases from V and 1 base from J, leaving 20 bases between. Germline lookup yields CDR1 MDHEN and CDR2 SYDVKM.

The chain carries TRBV7-9 and TRBJ1-4, with 8 bases aligning to TRBD1. The V and J ends lost 4 bases and 4 bases, in that order; junction bases with no gene match: 5. The length of the CDR3 is 15 residues. Looked up from germline, CDR1 is SEHNR and CDR2 is FQNEAQ (reference sequence). CDR3 amino acids: CASSSQGQVNEKLFF. In nucleotides, the CDR3 is TGTGCCAGCAGCTCCCAGGGACAGGTTAATGAAAAACTGTTTTTT.

This clone has a single count. The chain uses TRBV30 and TRBJ2-7; 11 bases align to TRBD1. CDR3 length: 12 residues. With 7 bases clipped from V and 7 bases from J, the junction kept 6 bases outside the gene matches. The germline V gene has CDR1 GTSNPN and CDR2 SVGIG (reference sequence). DNA of the CDR3: TGTGCCTCGGACAGGGGGCGAACGGAGCAGTACTTC. It encodes CASDRGRTEQYF.

This chain connects TRBV28 to TRBJ2-1; D perhaps matches TRBD1 (6 bases). The CDR3 has 15 residues. V was pared by 3 bases and J by 4 bases, with 13 bases between. CDR1 and CDR2 (germline): MDHEN, SYDVKM. The CDR3 protein is CASSFPGTSYNEQFF. CDR3 coding DNA: TGTGCCAGCAGTTTTCCCGGGACATCTTACAATGAGCAGTTCTTC. Full variable domain (rest looked up from reference TRBV28 and TRBJ2-1): DVKVTQSSRYLVKRTGEKVFLECVQDMDHENMFWYRQDPGLGLRLIYFSYDVKMKEKGDIPEGYSVSREKKERFSLILESASTNQTSMYLCASSFPGTSYNEQFFGPGTRLTVL.

The chain joins TRBV30 to TRBJ2-1; TRBD2 agrees at 8 bases. Germline lookup yields CDR1 GTSNPN and CDR2 SVGIG (reference sequence). This CDR3 region has 14 residues. The V segment lost 0 bases and the J segment 4 bases; nucleotides outside the gene matches: 2. Written as DNA, the CDR3 is TGTGCCTGGAGTGTAGCTAGCGGGTACAATGAGCAGTTCTTC. Translation gives CAWSVASGYNEQFF.